The TCR beta chain described here comes from a study of technical replicates of blood from several donors. The assay was immunoSEQ multiplex PCR, and TCRdb's table has in-frame clones only and misses some. The sample lists tens of thousands of clones, more than 85% seen once, with 0.39% in the top ten. Germline V gene lookup returns CDR1 SGDLS and CDR2 YYNGEE. CDR3 length: 19 residues. V lost 0 bases, J lost 3 bases, and 21 bases lay in between. The sequence derives from a human donor in good health. Some clones in this sample may be carry-over from other donors' samples. Input material: T cells isolated from PBMCs. V is TRBV9 and J is TRBJ1-4; D may be TRBD1 (5 bases). As DNA, the CDR3 is TGTGCCAGCAGCGTAGGGGTAGGGGACTTACCTAGGGCTAATGAAAAACTGTTTTTT. The encoded protein is CASSVGVGDLPRANEKLFF.